This T cell receptor beta chain was sequenced during a study of a mutant IDH1 vaccine in newly diagnosed glioma. Study context: Eight vaccinations were given in weeks 1, 3, 5, 7, 11, 15, 19 and 23. Prior therapy was radiotherapy, temozolomide, or both; most received both. Vaccination followed radiotherapy alone by 4-6 weeks, or accompanied temozolomide cycles. Treatment recipients were about 62% male and about 40% female, and their mean age was around 37 years.

Produced via immunoSEQ multiplex PCR; TCRdb's table is partial and in-frame only. The sample lists 40,000 to 55,000 clones; around 78% were seen once. Time point specified: week 5, during vaccination. The content of each vaccine dose was 300 ug of mutant IDH1 20-mer peptide, and topical imiquimod accompanied it. As for this clone: Its antigen remains unknown.

Per the germline V gene, CDR1 is SGHDT and CDR2 is YYEEEE. V shed 4 bases and J shed 3 bases, with 10 bases lying between them. The CDR3 sequence is 13 residues long. The specimen comprised PBMCs, sampled from a glioma patient whose treatment included an IDH1 peptide vaccine. The rearrangement joins TRBV5-6 to TRBJ2-5, with D perhaps matching TRBD1 or TRBD2 (5 bases each). The receptor was derived from a man between 45 and 60 years old with glioma. CDR3 DNA sequence: TGTGCCAGCAGCCCCGGGGCAGAAGAGACCCAGTACTTC. This sequence encodes CASSPGAEETQYF.